The rows below give T cell receptor beta chains drawn from one sample of a study of human T cells and chemical hapten exposure. TCRdb passed the RACE reads through MiXCR, listing each CDR3 protein once. The sample has about 120,000 distinct CDR3 sequences, approximately 13% seen once. The sample was whole blood, taken in connection with sensitization to the hapten diphenylcyclopropenone (DPC). Receptors were obtained from a woman aged 18-29 years with alopecia areata. Some clones in this sample may be carry-over from other donors' samples. The CDR3 runs from the conserved cysteine through the conserved F or W. Each record gives: J gene, D gene, V gene, clone size, CDR3 protein, CDR3 DNA. A D gene is named only where the DNA matches it firmly. Clone size, where shown, is once, few, many, or a class for clones that have expanded.

>TRBJ1-6|.|TRBV11-2|many
CASSSLGGGRDNSPLHF
TGTGCCAGCAGCTCCCTTGGTGGGGGCAGGGATAATTCACCCCTCCACTTT
>TRBJ2-5|.|TRBV30|.
CAWSLYQGHQETQYF
TGTGCCTGGAGCTTATACCAGGGCCATCAAGAGACCCAGTACTTC
>TRBJ2-3|.|TRBV6-2/TRBV6-3|.
CASSYSPRDHSTDTQYF
TGTGCCAGCAGTTACTCACCCCGGGATCATAGCACAGATACGCAGTATTTT
>TRBJ2-3|TRBD2|TRBV7-2|few
CASSAPLAGGRDTQYF
TGTGCCAGCAGCGCCCCACTAGCGGGGGGGCGGGATACGCAGTATTTT
>TRBJ1-1|TRBD1|TRBV2|many
CASSAGTGETEAFF
TGTGCCAGCAGTGCGGGGACAGGGGAGACTGAAGCTTTCTTT
>TRBJ2-7|TRBD1|TRBV6-5|few
CASSSPGTGGHEQYF
TGTGCCAGCAGTTCCCCCGGGACAGGGGGCCACGAGCAGTACTTC
>TRBJ2-5|.|TRBV18|few
CASSPADFQETQYF
TGTGCCAGCTCACCGGCGGATTTCCAAGAGACCCAGTACTTC
>TRBJ2-7|TRBD1|TRBV7-6|few
CASSERKLRDRTYEQYF
TGTGCCAGCAGCGAACGCAAACTAAGGGACAGAACCTACGAGCAGTACTTC
>TRBJ1-1|.|TRBV6-5|.
CASRPQGGGTEAFF
TGTGCCAGCAGGCCTCAGGGAGGGGGAACTGAAGCTTTCTTT
>TRBJ2-5|.|TRBV10-3|many
CAISERVEEAQYF
TGTGCCATCAGTGAGAGGGTGGAGGAGGCCCAGTACTTC
>TRBJ2-2|TRBD1|TRBV7-2|many
CASSPMDRNRAGELFF
TGTGCCAGCAGCCCCATGGACAGGAACAGGGCCGGGGAGCTGTTTTTT
>TRBJ1-6|.|TRBV28|.
CASIRSWGASNSPLHF
TGTGCCAGCATAAGAAGTTGGGGGGCAAGTAATTCACCCCTCCACTTT
>TRBJ2-2|.|TRBV27|.
CASSLIQAGELFF
TGTGCCAGCAGCCTAATACAGGCCGGGGAGCTGTTTTTT
>TRBJ2-4|.|TRBV27|many
CASSLAAKNIQYF
TGTGCCAGCAGTTTAGCAGCCAAAAACATTCAGTACTTC
>TRBJ1-5|.|TRBV6-6|.
CASSYRAEPQHF
TGTGCCAGCAGTTATCGGGCTGAGCCCCAGCATTTT
>TRBJ2-2|.|TRBV12-3/TRBV12-4|few
CASSLGDGRTDTGELFF
TGTGCCAGCAGTCTTGGTGATGGACGGACAGACACCGGGGAGCTGTTTTTT
>TRBJ1-1|.|TRBV28|.
CASSLVGYVEAFF
TGTGCCAGCAGTTTAGTTGGATATGTTGAAGCTTTCTTT
>TRBJ2-1|.|TRBV5-1|.
CASTKTGHSYNEQFF
TGCGCCAGCACAAAAACGGGACACTCCTACAATGAGCAGTTCTTC
>TRBJ2-5|.|TRBV7-8|many
CASSLTGTRETQYF
TGTGCCAGCAGCTTAACAGGGACTCGTGAGACCCAGTACTTC
>TRBJ1-5|TRBD1|TRBV20-1|.
CSATARQGGNQPQHF
TGCAGTGCTACCGCCCGACAGGGTGGAAATCAGCCCCAGCATTTT
>TRBJ1-6|TRBD1|TRBV10-3|.
CAISAGTGGNSPLHF
TGTGCCATCAGTGCCGGGACAGGGGGGAATTCACCCCTCCACTTT
>TRBJ2-2|.|TRBV28|.
CASSFQGSGELFF
TGTGCCAGCAGTTTCCAGGGTTCCGGGGAGCTGTTTTTT
>TRBJ2-7|.|TRBV6-2/TRBV6-3|few
CASSRRGLYEQYF
TGTGCCAGCAGTCGCAGGGGACTCTACGAGCAGTACTTC
>TRBJ1-1|.|TRBV20-1|.
CSARPGGAGALLGTEAFF
TGCAGTGCTAGACCCGGAGGGGCAGGGGCTCTATTGGGCACTGAAGCTTTCTTT
>TRBJ2-2|.|TRBV5-1|many
CASSLAGSKEGELFF
TGCGCCAGCAGCTTGGCCGGAAGTAAAGAGGGGGAGCTGTTTTTT
>TRBJ2-5|TRBD2|TRBV11-3|few
CASSLGGSGEQETQYF
TGTGCCAGCAGCTTAGGTGGTAGCGGGGAGCAAGAGACCCAGTACTTC
>TRBJ1-4|.|TRBV6-2/TRBV6-3|many
CASSYSIQGGELFF
TGTGCCAGCAGTTACTCGATCCAGGGTGGAGAACTGTTTTTT